Below, 5 T cell receptor beta chains from the same sample are listed, as sequenced in a study of blood T cell repertoires in COVID-19. Assay: immunoSEQ multiplex PCR; the TCRdb copy retains only in-frame clones and omits some. Of hundreds of thousands of clones listed, around 80% are singletons. Sequenced input: peripheral blood. The receptors originated from a woman older than 75 with active or convalescent COVID-19.

This sequence joins TRBV10-3 and TRBJ1-1, with 9 bases matching TRBD1. V lost 1 base and J lost 0; bases outside the gene matches: 12. The germline CDR1 and CDR2 sequences are ENHRY and SYGVKD. CDR3 length: 19 amino acids. As DNA, the CDR3 is TGTGCCATCAGTGAGTATTACGCGACAGGGGGTGTAATGAACACTGAAGCTTTCTTT. Protein: CAISEYYATGGVMNTEAFF.

The gene calls are TRBV11-2 and TRBJ2-5; 10 bases agree with TRBD2. The CDR3 sequence is 13 residues long. Trimming removed 5 bases from V and 5 bases from J; junction bases left unmatched: 2. CDR1 SGHAT and CDR2 FQNNGV come from the germline V gene. The CDR3 sequence: CASSQGLAETQYF. The CDR3, as DNA: TGTGCCAGCAGCCAGGGACTAGCGGAGACCCAGTACTTC.

The chain couples TRBV19 to TRBJ1-5; tentative D call: TRBD1 (5 bases). Trimming took 6 bases from V and 2 from J, leaving 17 bases between them. The germline V gene encodes CDR1 LNHDA and CDR2 SQIVND (reference sequence). This CDR3 has 16 residues. Here the CDR3 DNA reads TGTGCCAGTAGCTTGCACGGTTCACAGGGCAATCAGCCCCAGCATTTT. Its translation is CASSLHGSQGNQPQHF.

The rearrangement joins TRBV18 to TRBJ2-1; TRBD2 matches 13 bases. CDR3 length equals 16 residues. Germline V gives CDR1 KGHSH, CDR2 LQKENI. V shed 3 bases and J 7 bases; nucleotides not matched to a gene: 6. The CDR3 coding sequence is TGTGCCAGCTCACCGACCCCGGGACTAGCGGGAAATGAGCAGTTCTTC. Its translation is CASSPTPGLAGNEQFF.

The chain carries TRBV9 and TRBJ2-1; TRBD2 aligns across 8 bases. This CDR3 contains 15 residues. V was pared by 1 base and J by 5 bases, with 5 bases of the junction left unmatched. Germline-derived CDR1 and CDR2 are SGDLS and YYNGEE. CDR3 nucleotides: TGTGCCAGCAGCGTAAGCGGGAGCGGCAACAATGAGCAGTTCTTC. It encodes CASSVSGSGNNEQFF. Combining the CDR3 with reference TRBV9 and TRBJ2-1 gives the whole variable domain DSGVTQTPKHLITATGQRVTLRCSPRSGDLSVYWYQQSLDQGLQFLIQYYNGEERAKGNILERFSAQQFPDLHSELNLSSLELGDSALYFCASSVSGSGNNEQFFGPGTRLTVL.